These 24 T cell receptor beta chains were all obtained from the same sample, sequenced in a study of cytomegalovirus exposure and HLA in healthy donors. Researchers ran the PCR with 60 Vbeta and 13 Jbeta primers. TCRdb's copy holds only in-frame clones and misses some; the assay was immunoSEQ multiplex PCR. The sample comprises approximately 170,000 clones, approximately 79% of which are singletons, and less than 2.5% rests with the top ten. The sample taken for sequencing was PBMCs. The receptor source for this set is a male donor in good health and CMV-seronegative.

This clone is a singleton in its sample. This rearrangement joins TRBV2 to TRBJ1-1; D gene unclear. The CDR3 totals 14 residues. V gave up 4 bases and J gave up 7 bases, with 16 bases separating them. Germline loops: CDR1 SNHLY, CDR2 FYNNEI. CDR3 sequence reads: CASSAAFQALEAFF. CDR3 DNA sequence: TGTGCCAGCAGTGCGGCTTTCCAGGCCCTTGAAGCTTTCTTT. Full variable domain (remainder filled in from reference TRBV2 and TRBJ1-1): EPEVTQTPSHQVTQMGQEVILRCVPISNHLYFYWYRQILGQKVEFLVSFYNNEISEKSEIFDDQFSVERPDGSNFTLKIRSTKLEDSAMYFCASSAAFQALEAFFGQGTRLTVV.

The CDR3 here is CASSPGWDRKDNSPLHF. CDR3 coding DNA: TGTGCCAGTAGCCCCGGCTGGGACAGGAAAGATAATTCACCCCTCCACTTT. V usage is TRBV19 and J usage is TRBJ1-6, with TRBD1 matching 8 bases. Germline CDR1 LNHDA, CDR2 SQIVND (reference sequence). The CDR3 totals 17 residues. The junction had 12 bases not matched to a gene; V was cut back by 6 bases and J by 5 bases.

This sequence joins TRBV30 and TRBJ2-1; 7 bases agree with TRBD2. V shed 0 bases and J 3 bases; nucleotides not matched to a gene: 5. This CDR3 has 15 residues. Germline V lookup: CDR1 GTSNPN, CDR2 SVGIG (reference sequence). The CDR3 region has the DNA TGTGCCTGGAGTGTAGAGCGGGGCCTCTACAATGAGCAGTTCTTC. Protein: CAWSVERGLYNEQFF.

The chain employs TRBV5-4 and TRBJ1-1; D perhaps matches TRBD1 (5 bases). The CDR3 has 13 amino acids. V lost 4 bases to trimming and J lost 0 bases, with 7 bases between them. Germline V CDR1 and CDR2: SGHNT, YYREEE (reference sequence). For the CDR3, the DNA is TGTGCCAGCAGCACGACAGTGAACACTGAAGCTTTCTTT. Residues: CASSTTVNTEAFF.

The rearrangement uses TRBV10-1 and TRBJ2-3; D is unresolved. V was pared by 2 bases and J by 0 bases, with 6 bases between. Germline CDR1 reads WNHNN; CDR2 reads SYGVQD (reference sequence). The CDR3 length is 14 residues. This CDR3 is CASSEPSSTDTQYF. DNA for the CDR3: TGCGCCAGCAGTGAGCCGAGTAGCACAGATACGCAGTATTTT.

The chain joins TRBV5-1 to TRBJ1-1, with D unclear. V was shortened by 0 bases and J by 11 bases, with 20 bases between the two germline ends. CDR3 length: 15 amino acids. The germline gives CDR1 SGHRS, CDR2 YFSETQ. The CDR3 DNA follows: TGCGCCAGCAGCTTGGGCGACACCCGGTTTGAAGTTGCTTTCTTT. Encoded protein: CASSLGDTRFEVAFF.

The chain carries TRBV30 and TRBJ2-5; D may be TRBD1 (5 bases). The J call may be incorrect, as the DNA end agrees better with TRBJ2-7. Germline V gene data show CDR1 as GTSNPN and CDR2 as SVGIG (reference sequence). There are 13 residues in the CDR3. The CDR3 DNA sequence: TGTGCCTGGAGCCAGGGAAACCATTACGAGCAGTACTTC. Amino acid sequence: CAWSQGNHYEQYF.

This chain links TRBV18 with TRBJ2-7, with a possible D match to TRBD1 (6 bases). The germline gives CDR1 KGHSH, CDR2 LQKENI. The germline V and J ends were trimmed by 4 bases and 2 bases, with 12 bases remaining between them. This CDR3 has 14 residues. The CDR3: CASSRQELTYEQYF. The CDR3 nucleotides are TGTGCCAGCTCACGACAGGAATTAACCTACGAGCAGTACTTC.

The table lists this clone with a count of one. CDR3 DNA sequence: TGTGCCAGCAGCTCACAGGGGAACACTGAAGCTTTCTTT. Its protein product is CASSSQGNTEAFF. The chain couples TRBV13 to TRBJ1-1, with TRBD1 as a possible D gene (6 bases). Germline V gene sequence: CDR1 PRHDT, CDR2 FYEKMQ (reference sequence). This CDR3 region has 13 residues. V was pared by 4 bases and J by 1 base, with 7 bases between.

This chain links TRBV5-1 with TRBJ1-1; D not resolved. Germline lookup yields CDR1 SGHRS and CDR2 YFSETQ. This CDR3 is 14 amino acids long. V gave up 0 bases and J gave up 2 bases, with 8 bases separating them. CDR3 sequence (DNA): TGCGCCAGCAGCTTGGCAGCGAGCAACACTGAAGCTTTCTTT. This encodes CASSLAASNTEAFF.

The chain uses TRBV6-5 and TRBJ1-4, with TRBD1 identical over 7 bases. This CDR3 is built from 14 residues. Germline-derived CDR1 and CDR2 are MNHEY and SVGAGI. With 5 bases clipped from V and 8 bases from J, the junction kept 8 bases outside the gene matches. The CDR3 DNA sequence: TGTGCCAGCAGTCTGGCCAGGGGGGCCGAAAAACTGTTTTTT. As protein: CASSLARGAEKLFF.

V usage is TRBV6-5 and J usage is TRBJ1-4; the D is unclear. The V gene lost 2 bases and the J gene lost 8 bases, with 12 bases spanning the gap. From germline, CDR1 is MNHEY and CDR2 SVGAGI. The CDR3 has 14 residues. DNA of the CDR3: TGTGCCAGCAGTTACCTTGACCCCGGGGAAAAACTGTTTTTT. Amino acid sequence: CASSYLDPGEKLFF.

V and J are TRBV5-1 and TRBJ1-1, with D possibly being TRBD1 (6 bases). CDR1 SGHRS and CDR2 YFSETQ come from the germline V gene. This CDR3 spans 14 amino acids. Trimming pared 1 base from V and 6 bases from J, leaving 13 bases between. Written as DNA, the CDR3 is TGCGCCAGCAGCTTGAAACAGGGCACCCCTGAAGCTTTCTTT. The encoded protein is CASSLKQGTPEAFF.

The chain uses TRBV27 and TRBJ2-7; TRBD1 might be the D (6 bases). There are 16 residues in the CDR3. Looked up from germline, CDR1 is MNHEY and CDR2 is SMNVEV (reference sequence). V was shortened by 6 bases and J by 3 bases, with 21 bases between the two germline ends. The CDR3 reads CASSKPGHRLLYEQYF. The DNA for the CDR3 is TGTGCCAGCAGCAAACCGGGACATCGCTTACTCTACGAGCAGTACTTC.

This clone was detected a few times. It is unclear where the CDR3 begins or ends on the DNA, so no DNA is shown, and the CDR3 is as TCRdb lists it. The V and J genes are TRBV2 and TRBJ1-6; the listed D gene, TRBD1, was not tested against the DNA. Germline loops: CDR1 SNHLY, CDR2 FYNNEI. The CDR3 is 16 residues long, ends included. The CDR3 region is CASSSSSGQPNSPLHF.

The rearrangement joins TRBV6-1 to TRBJ2-5; 9 bases are a match to TRBD1. V gave up 4 bases and J gave up 5 bases; unmatched junction bases: 8. CDR1 MNHNS and CDR2 SASEGT come from the germline V gene. This CDR3 is 15 amino acids long. The CDR3 bases are TGTGCCAGCAGTGCGGGGACAGGGTTTCTGGAGACCCAGTACTTC. Its translation: CASSAGTGFLETQYF.

J is TRBJ1-1 and V is TRBV18; no reliable D call. Germline V CDR1 and CDR2: KGHSH, LQKENI. CDR3 length equals 15 residues. Trimming took 1 base from V and 1 from J, leaving 10 bases between them. CDR3 nucleotides: TGTGCCAGCTCACCACAAGGCGGAGCGAACACTGAAGCTTTCTTT. This encodes CASSPQGGANTEAFF.

This rearrangement joins TRBV5-4 to TRBJ1-1, with D maybe TRBD1 (5 bases). Deletions cut 4 bases from V and 6 bases from J, with 10 bases between. CDR1 SGHNT and CDR2 YYREEE come from the germline V gene (reference sequence). CDR3 length: 12 residues. CDR3 sequence (DNA): TGTGCCAGCAGCCCGGAAGGGGCTGAAGCTTTCTTT. This translates into CASSPEGAEAFF.

The chain has TRBV6-5 and TRBJ1-2, with D unresolved. V was shortened by 5 bases and J by 3 bases, with 13 bases between the two germline ends. This CDR3 has 14 residues. Germline values: CDR1 MNHEY, CDR2 SVGAGI. CDR3 sequence (DNA): TGTGCCAGCAGTCAAAGACTCCTAGACTATGGCTACACCTTC. This translates into CASSQRLLDYGYTF.

This clone was seen only once. The chain is built from TRBV9 and TRBJ2-3; tentative D call: TRBD1 (5 bases). The CDR3 is 13 residues long. From germline, CDR1 is SGDLS and CDR2 YYNGEE. V lost 0 bases and J lost 5, with 7 bases in between. The CDR3 loop is CASSVGGGDTQYF. The CDR3 bases are TGTGCCAGCAGCGTAGGGGGCGGAGATACGCAGTATTTT.

In its sample, this clone was seen once. The V call is TRBV7-9, the J call TRBJ1-5, with TRBD1 matching 7 bases. After removal of 3 bases from V and 2 bases from J, the junction contained 10 bases not matched to a gene. The CDR3 extends over 17 amino acids. CDR1 is SEHNR, CDR2 FQNEAQ, per germline (reference sequence). The DNA for the CDR3 is TGTGCCAGCAGCTTGGGTAGGGGGCGCGGGGGCAATCAGCCCCAGCATTTT. This encodes CASSLGRGRGGNQPQHF.

Here the CDR3 reads CASSYSTGGTSYEQYF. The CDR3 DNA follows: TGTGCCAGCAGTTACTCGACAGGAGGAACGAGCTACGAGCAGTACTTC. The chain links TRBV6-5 to TRBJ2-7, with D tentatively TRBD1 (6 bases). The ends were cut back, 0 bases at V and 3 bases at J, with 15 bases in the middle. Germline values: CDR1 MNHEY, CDR2 SVGAGI. The CDR3 consists of 16 residues.

This clone was picked up one time. CDR3 loop: CASSLAWTDYGYTF. CDR3 bases: TGCGCCAGCAGCTTGGCCTGGACAGATTATGGCTACACCTTC. The V and J genes are TRBV5-1 and TRBJ1-2, with D perhaps TRBD1 (6 bases). Germline values: CDR1 SGHRS, CDR2 YFSETQ. This CDR3 comprises 14 residues. V shed 0 bases and J shed 5 bases, with 11 bases lying between them.

The chain employs TRBV6-5 and TRBJ1-1; a possible D gene is TRBD1 (6 bases). Trimming stripped 8 bases from V and 1 base from J, with 17 bases between. The CDR3 length is 15 residues. Germline V gene lookup returns CDR1 MNHEY and CDR2 SVGAGI. The CDR3 spells CASASSGTTNTEAFF. The CDR3 coding sequence is TGTGCCAGCGCGTCCTCCGGGACAACGAACACTGAAGCTTTCTTT.